This T cell receptor (beta chain) is drawn from a study of T cells in localized non-small cell lung cancer (dated by TCRdb to about 2020). Looking at the study overall: T cell repertoires of more than 200 early-stage NSCLC patients were analyzed, with tumors being compared against uninvolved tumor-adjacent lungs. The mean age of the NSCLC patients was approximately 71 years, with 120 to 150 men and 110 or so women. The cohort comprised under 250 treatment-naïve NSCLC patients with resected, localized lung tumors. On the study overall, not on this receptor specifically: Longer overall survival was associated with higher T cell density in blood, whereas shorter survival was associated with higher clonality in adjacent lung. Since the design was exploratory, TCR variables were selected using unadjusted p-values with no false-discovery rate correction. A median of 57 of the top 100 tumor clones were detected in paired uninvolved adjacent lung, and approximately 28 of these tumor clones were also found among the top 100 clones of the paired uninvolved adjacent lung. Because multi-region sequencing of the tumors was not done, intratumor heterogeneity could not be ruled out. Uninvolved tumor-adjacent lung showed the highest T cell clonality, higher than tumor, which suggests more focused antigenic responses in the adjacent lung.

The immunoSEQ Assay was used to sequence TCR beta CDR3 regions from DNA. From the authors' description of their analysis: T cell density was computed as TCR beta template counts normalized to usable DNA estimated by amplifying housekeeping genes. Using the preseqR package, richness was estimated by extrapolating to 120,000 templates for tissue samples and 400,000 templates for PBMC samples. Clonality was taken to be one minus Pielou's evenness. Tissue-enriched TCRs were identified by differential abundance testing using productive amino-acid clonotypes, minimum total count 5 and alpha 0.1. The Jaccard Index and the Morisita Overlap Index were used to measure how much the repertoires overlapped between compartments. GLIPH clustered TCR beta CDR3s with public tetramer-defined viral CDR3s; viral motifs required at least three viral sequences plus V-gene enrichment. What TCRdb holds here is the immuneACCESS table cut down to in-frame rearrangements. Part of the clones is not present; checked against another copy, under half of the missing clones reflect an unresolved V gene, and the others are unexplained. D and trimming were read from the DNA, whereas the V and J calls and clone size are those reported in that table. Here the sample has approximately 41,000 clones; roughly 90% occur a single time. The ten largest make up more than 5.5% of the sample.

Clipping removes 5 bases from V and 5 bases from J, with 6 as the unmatched junction base count. Inclusive of the bounding cysteine and phenylalanine, the CDR3 is 13 residues long. Kept here is only the CDR3 DNA, which spans 39 bases and is read in frame from base 1. CDR1 SGHNT and CDR2 YYREEE are derived from the germline V gene (reference sequence). Details on this clone: There is no known antigen for this receptor. Per-base quality was not reported, and no clone a single base away is much larger than it.

At diagnosis, tumor, uninvolved tumor-adjacent lung and peripheral blood were collected and then preserved as a mix of FFPE and fresh-frozen material. Blood samples were analyzed as peripheral blood mononuclear cells for TCR repertoire profiling. The TCR comes from a male donor aged 60 or older with stage II lung adenocarcinoma. The sequences come from peripheral blood mononuclear cells, collected before any cancer treatment. The chain uses TRBV5-4 and TRBJ2-7; TRBD1 agrees with 8 junctional bases. The DNA is as follows: TGTGCCAGCAGTATGGACAGGGACAACGAGCAGTACTTC. Protein translation: CASSMDRDNEQYF.